Following are 17 T cell receptor beta chains from one sample sequenced in a study of T cells after yellow fever vaccination. TCRdb reprocessed the 5' RACE reads via MiXCR and lists one record per CDR3 protein. This table has over 250,000 distinct CDR3 sequences, roughly 5% appearing once. The sample was CD4+ T cells sorted from PBMCs, taken on the day of the yellow fever booster vaccination. These receptors came from a man aged 18-30 years who received the YFV17D yellow fever vaccine.

In its sample, this clonotype was seen many times. The V and J genes are TRBV11-3 and TRBJ2-2; D might be TRBD2 (5 bases). Deletions cut 1 base from V and 1 base from J, with 7 bases between. This CDR3 comprises 15 residues. The V gene's germline CDR1 is SGHNT and CDR2 YENEEA. The CDR3 region is CASSLAAGNTGELFF. The CDR3 DNA is TGTGCCAGCAGCTTAGCGGCGGGGAACACCGGGGAGCTGTTTTTT.

Many counts were recorded for this clonotype. The V call is TRBV6-5, the J call TRBJ1-2; 9 bases match TRBD1. This CDR3 has 17 residues. After removal of 0 bases from V and 3 bases from J, the junction contained 8 bases not matched to a gene. From germline, CDR1 is MNHEY and CDR2 SVGAGI. The CDR3 region is CASSYSGQGPVDYGYTF. As DNA, the CDR3 is TGTGCCAGCAGTTACTCAGGACAGGGGCCAGTGGACTATGGCTACACCTTC.

The chain joins TRBV4-1 to TRBJ1-6, with D hard to call. The germline V gene has CDR1 MGHRA and CDR2 YSYEKL. V gave up 6 bases and J gave up 6 bases, with 9 bases separating them. The CDR3 has 13 residues. This CDR3 is CASRPPRNSPLHF. The CDR3 coding sequence is TGCGCCAGCAGACCTCCCCGTAATTCACCCCTCCACTTT.

This clonotype was seen only a few times. The chain joins TRBV5-4 to TRBJ1-3, with 12 bases that match TRBD1. This CDR3 is built from 16 residues. Germline trimming cut 3 bases from V and 4 bases from J; bases unmatched to any gene: 5. The germline gives CDR1 SGHNT, CDR2 YYREEE (reference sequence). The CDR3, as DNA: TGTGCCAGCAGCTGGGGACAGGGGGCAGGAGGAAACACCATATATTTT. Its protein product is CASSWGQGAGGNTIYF.

This clonotype occurred a few times. The chain couples TRBV12-3 or TRBV12-4 to TRBJ1-5; D ambiguous. V lost 6 bases and J 7 bases, leaving 10 bases between the germline ends. The CDR3 spans 12 residues. CDR3 residues: CASSLGWQPQHF. The CDR3 DNA follows: TGTGCCAGCAGCCTAGGGTGGCAGCCCCAGCATTTT.

This sequence joins TRBV20-1 and TRBJ1-5, with D hard to call. Trimming took off 7 bases at V and 5 bases at J, with 12 bases between the two ends. This CDR3 comprises 12 residues. In germline, CDR1 is DFQATT, CDR2 SNEGSKA (reference sequence). The CDR3 loop is CSVYGFYQPQHF. CDR3 in DNA: TGCAGTGTCTACGGTTTCTATCAGCCCCAGCATTTT.

This clonotype was seen a few times. The CDR3 DNA follows: TGTGCCAGCAGCCGCTTCGTAGGGGCGCCTAATGAAAAACTGTTTTTT. The encoded protein is CASSRFVGAPNEKLFF. The rearrangement joins TRBV7-8 to TRBJ1-4; D is perhaps TRBD1 (5 bases). The CDR3 loop spans 16 amino acids. V lost 5 bases and J lost 3, with 16 bases in between. Per germline, CDR1 SGHVS and CDR2 FQNEAQ.

This clonotype was detected a few times. The chain employs TRBV29-1 and TRBJ2-1; 10 nucleotides agree with TRBD1. Per the germline V gene, CDR1 is SQVTM and CDR2 is ANQGSEA. The V and J ends lost 7 bases and 5 bases, in that order; junction bases with no gene match: 17. CDR3 size: 17 residues. This CDR3 reads CSATRLSGTGVNNEQFF. CDR3 nucleotides: TGCAGCGCTACCCGCCTCTCCGGGACAGGGGTTAACAATGAGCAGTTCTTC.

In DNA, the CDR3 is TGCGCCAGCAGCTCGGGCCCAGGGGGACACAATGAGCAGTTCTTC. This translates into CASSSGPGGHNEQFF. The J gene is TRBJ2-1, the V gene TRBV5-1; 7 nucleotides align to TRBD1. CDR1 is SGHRS and CDR2 is YFSETQ in the germline V gene. The length of the CDR3 is 15 residues. The junction had 8 bases not matched to a gene; V was cut back by 3 bases and J by 5 bases.

The V and J genes are TRBV9 and TRBJ1-1; 10 nucleotides agree with TRBD1. There are 14 residues in the CDR3. Unmatched junction bases numbered 8, after V lost 6 bases and J lost 6 bases. Germline values: CDR1 SGDLS, CDR2 YYNGEE. DNA of the CDR3: TGTGCCAGCACCCCGACAGGGGGCAACTCTGAAGCTTTCTTT. The encoded protein is CASTPTGGNSEAFF.

There are many counts of this clonotype. The chain is built from TRBV20-1 and TRBJ2-5; 10 bases fit TRBD2. Germline assignment: CDR1 DFQATT and CDR2 SNEGSKA (reference sequence). The ends lost 7 bases at V and 2 bases at J; junction bases unmatched: 7. This CDR3 has 14 amino acids. The CDR3 DNA reads as TGCAGTGGGCTCAGGACTAGCGGACAAGAGACCCAGTACTTC. This gives the protein CSGLRTSGQETQYF.

This clonotype was counted a few times. V and J are TRBV25-1 and TRBJ1-6; 7 positions agree with TRBD1. Losses at the gene ends were 6 bases for V and 7 bases for J; bases not matched to a gene: 6. Germline loops: CDR1 MGHDK, CDR2 SYGVNS. CDR3 length equals 14 residues. CDR3 sequence: CASRLRGMNSPLHF. CDR3 nucleotides: TGTGCCAGCAGACTCAGGGGGATGAATTCACCCCTCCACTTT.

This clonotype was seen a few times. V usage is TRBV20-1 and J usage is TRBJ2-3; D possibly corresponds to TRBD1 (5 bases). The CDR3 extends over 14 amino acids. Per germline, CDR1 DFQATT and CDR2 SNEGSKA (reference sequence). Trimming shortened V by 3 bases and J by 3 bases, and 13 bases separated the two germline ends. CDR3 amino acids: CSARRQGLTDTQYF. The CDR3 bases are TGCAGTGCTAGGCGCCAGGGCCTGACAGATACGCAGTATTTT.

V and J are TRBV5-1 and TRBJ2-7; 7 nucleotides match TRBD1. J gave up 1 base and V 4 bases, and 2 bases lay outside the gene matches. This CDR3 has 13 residues. Germline CDR1 SGHRS, CDR2 YFSETQ. CDR3 sequence (DNA): TGCGCCAGCAGCCGGGACAGATCCTACGAGCAGTACTTC. Its protein product is CASSRDRSYEQYF. The variable domain in full, with the rest retrieved from reference TRBV5-1 and TRBJ2-7, is KAGVTQTPRYLIKTRGQQVTLSCSPISGHRSVSWYQQTPGQGLQFLFEYFSETQRNKGNFPGRFSGRQFSNSRSEMNVSTLELGDSALYLCASSRDRSYEQYFGPGTRLTVT.

This clonotype came up a few times. The V gene is TRBV11-2, the J gene TRBJ2-5, with D possibly being TRBD1 or TRBD2 (6 bases each). Germline values: CDR1 SGHAT, CDR2 FQNNGV. The CDR3 sequence is 13 residues long. Deletions cut 1 base from V and 12 bases from J, with 15 bases between. CDR3 sequence: CASSLVEGGPEYF. CDR3 DNA: TGTGCCAGCAGCTTAGTGGAGGGGGGTCCGGAGTACTTC.

The J gene is TRBJ1-4, the V gene TRBV20-1; TRBD1 matches at 7 bases. This CDR3 has 14 residues. CDR1 is DFQATT and CDR2 is SNEGSKA in the germline V gene (reference sequence). The J segment lost 8 bases and the V segment lost 0 bases, leaving 6 bases of the junction unmatched. Written as DNA, the CDR3 is TGCAGTGCTAGAGATGCAGGGGGAGTGGAAAAACTGTTTTTT. Protein sequence: CSARDAGGVEKLFF.

This clonotype was observed many times. This chain connects TRBV20-1 to TRBJ1-4, with D hard to call. V dropped 3 bases and J dropped 6 bases, with 8 bases sitting between them. CDR3 length: 12 amino acids. Germline V CDR1 and CDR2: DFQATT, SNEGSKA (reference sequence). CDR3 region: CSASNDDEKLFF. The DNA of the CDR3 is TGCAGTGCTAGTAACGACGATGAAAAACTGTTTTTT.